This is a list of T cell receptor beta chains from one sample in a study of T cell changes during pregnancy in multiple sclerosis. Repertoires were generated with immunoSEQ multiplex PCR, while TCRdb's copy carries only in-frame clones and drops some. The table lists 50,000 to 80,000 clones, 90% to 95% of them singletons, with less than 5.5% in the top ten. Here the sequenced sample was CD8+ T cells from peripheral blood mononuclear cells, taken before pregnancy. The receptors stem from a female donor with multiple sclerosis, enrolled in a pregnancy study. CDR3s include the opening cysteine and the closing phenylalanine or tryptophan. Each record gives: J gene, clone size, V gene, D gene, CDR3 DNA, CDR3 protein. D genes are given only for firm matches. Clone size appears in some rows only: once, few, many, or a class for an expanded clone.

TRBJ2-5,.,TRBV30,.,TGTGCCTGGAGTTCCCTGAGGGAGACCCAGTACTTC,CAWSSLRETQYF
TRBJ1-2,.,TRBV20-1,.,TGCAGTGCCCCAAAGGGGGGGGGCTACACCTTC,CSAPKGGGYTF
TRBJ2-7,.,TRBV7-9,.,TGTGCCAGCAGCTCCACCCTGGGGCACGAGCAGTACTTC,CASSSTLGHEQYF
TRBJ2-2,.,TRBV6-1,TRBD2,TGTGCCAGCATAGCGGGGTCGAACACCGGGGAGCTGTTTTTT,CASIAGSNTGELFF
TRBJ2-1,once,TRBV11-2,.,TGTGCCAGCAGCGTCGACAGCATGCGGGCGGGGCAAACCTACAATGAGCAGTTCTTC,CASSVDSMRAGQTYNEQFF
TRBJ2-3,.,TRBV11-1,.,TGTGCCAGCAGCTTAGCGAGGGCAGGTACGCAGTATTTT,CASSLARAGTQYF
TRBJ1-1,.,TRBV15,TRBD1,TGTGCCACCAGCAGACATGACAGGGTGGCTGAAGCTTTCTTT,CATSRHDRVAEAFF
TRBJ1-2,.,TRBV4-1,TRBD1,TGCGCCAGCAAGGTCGTAGTAGAGGACAGGGGAGATGGCTACACCTTC,CASKVVVEDRGDGYTF
TRBJ1-2,.,TRBV11-2,.,TGTGCCAGCAGCTTAGATCAGTATGGCTACACCTTC,CASSLDQYGYTF
TRBJ1-3,.,TRBV13,TRBD1,TGTGCCAGCAGCGTGGGACAGGGCATTGAAAACACCATATATTTT,CASSVGQGIENTIYF
TRBJ1-1,.,TRBV7-4,TRBD1,TGTGCCAGCAGCCCGATTCTACAGGGGAAAGCTTTCTTT,CASSPILQGKAFF
TRBJ2-6,.,TRBV5-6,TRBD1,TGTGCCAGCAGCTTGGCCGGGACAGCCCGCTCTGGGGCCAACGTCCTGACTTTC,CASSLAGTARSGANVLTF
TRBJ2-2,.,TRBV2,TRBD1,TGTGCCAGCAGTGGGGGACAGGGTGTACCCGGGGAGCTGTTTTTT,CASSGGQGVPGELFF
TRBJ2-4,.,TRBV20-1,.,TGCAGTGCTGGTGACCGGGACATTCAGTACTTC,CSAGDRDIQYF
TRBJ2-1,.,TRBV7-2,TRBD1,TGTGCCAGCAGCGCATGGACAGGGGCCTCTATATACAATGAGCAGTTCTTC,CASSAWTGASIYNEQFF
TRBJ1-3,.,TRBV29-1,TRBD1,TGCAGCGCCGGAAACAGGGGGCAGGGAAACACCATATATTTT,CSAGNRGQGNTIYF
TRBJ1-1,.,TRBV6-1,.,TGTGCCAGCAGTGAGAGGGGACTTTTGAACACTGAAGCTTTCTTT,CASSERGLLNTEAFF
TRBJ2-7,.,TRBV7-9,.,TGTGCCAGCAGCCCCATACCTACCGAGCAGTACTTC,CASSPIPTEQYF
TRBJ2-7,.,TRBV19,TRBD1,TGTGCCAGTAGTCATGGACAGGGGGCCTCCTACGAGCAGTACTTC,CASSHGQGASYEQYF
TRBJ2-1,.,TRBV5-6,TRBD2,TGTGCCAGCAGCTTCGTAGCGGGAGTCAATGAGCAGTTCTTC,CASSFVAGVNEQFF
TRBJ1-2,once,TRBV13,.,TGTGCCAGCAGCTTAGTTATAGGGGCGTATGGCTACACCTTC,CASSLVIGAYGYTF
TRBJ1-1,once,TRBV27,.,TGTGCCAGCAAACCCGGAGGCTCCCCTTTACTGAACACTGAAGCTTTCTTT,CASKPGGSPLLNTEAFF
TRBJ1-1,.,TRBV4-1,.,TGCGCCAGCAGCCAAGAGAGGGGGTTGAACACTGAAGCTTTCTTT,CASSQERGLNTEAFF
TRBJ1-1,.,TRBV6-1,TRBD1,TGTGCCAGCAGGACAGGGGGCACTGAAGCTTTCTTT,CASRTGGTEAFF
TRBJ1-2,.,TRBV6-6,.,TGTGCCAGCAGACCCGACAGCTATGGCTACACCTTC,CASRPDSYGYTF
TRBJ2-5,.,TRBV5-8,TRBD2,TGTGCCAGCAGCAAATCGGGGGGGCAAGAGACCCAGTACTTC,CASSKSGGQETQYF
TRBJ2-1,few,TRBV2,.,TGTGCCAGCAGTGACCCAGGGGATGAGCAGTTCTTC,CASSDPGDEQFF
TRBJ2-7,.,TRBV11-3,.,TGTGCCAGCAGCTTAGGCGGACAGGAGCAGTACTTC,CASSLGGQEQYF
TRBJ2-3,.,TRBV9,.,TGTGCCAGCAGCGTGGAAGTGGGCAACACAGATACGCAGTATTTT,CASSVEVGNTDTQYF
TRBJ1-2,.,TRBV12-1,.,TGTGCCAGCAGCCGTCGTTTGTGGGCGTTAGGCTACACCTTC,CASSRRLWALGYTF
TRBJ1-1,.,TRBV5-5,.,TGTGCCAGCAGCTTGGGGACGGGGTTCACTTCCTATGGTAGGGAAGCTTTCTTT,CASSLGTGFTSYGREAFF
TRBJ2-1,many,TRBV12-5,TRBD1,TGTGCTAGTGGCCCCAACAGGGGGCCTGGTGAGCAGTTCTTC,CASGPNRGPGEQFF
TRBJ2-3,.,TRBV7-3,TRBD1,TGTGCCAGCAGCGTGGGACAGACCTCAGATACGCAGTATTTT,CASSVGQTSDTQYF
TRBJ2-7,once,TRBV10-3,.,TGTGCCATCAGTGAAAAGGGGGAATCCTACGAGCAGTACTTC,CAISEKGESYEQYF
TRBJ2-1,.,TRBV2,TRBD1,TGTGCCAGCATACAGGGGTACTACAATGAGCAGTTCTTC,CASIQGYYNEQFF
TRBJ1-1,.,TRBV19,TRBD1,TGTGCCAGTAGTATGGGGACAGGCGGGGACACTGAAGCTTTCTTT,CASSMGTGGDTEAFF
TRBJ1-3,.,TRBV30,.,TGTGCCTGGAGGGCCCATGGAAACACCATATATTTT,CAWRAHGNTIYF